The next 10 T cell receptor beta chains were all read from a single sample in a study of molecular identifiers for immune sequencing clone quantification (dated by TCRdb to between 2017 and 2018). The library relied on PCR. The reads were generated on a NextSeq 500. TCRdb redid the processing of the public reads, applying fastp at Q25 and MiXCR, and retained in-frame beta chains. Rows are combined by CDR3 protein, so each entry shows the most common genes and DNA. Recorded for this sample are a few hundred thousand distinct CDR3 sequences; roughly 25% of them occurred a single time. Over 0.6% of the sample lies in the top ten. The sequenced material came from naive CD8+ T cells from blood, with Jurkat cell RNA spiked in. This sample's cell subset or site label indicates: FACS-sorted CD8+CD4-CCR7+CD45RA+ naive T cells. The receptors here all came from a human donor in good health. Some libraries in this study had Jurkat cell RNA spiked in.

In its sample, this clonotype was seen many times. The chain recombines TRBV29-1 with TRBJ2-7; a weak D match, TRBD1 (6 bases). The CDR3 spans 14 residues. Trimming took 1 base from V and 2 from J, leaving 12 bases between them. From germline, CDR1 is SQVTM and CDR2 ANQGSEA. DNA for the CDR3: TGCAGCGTTGAAGGGGGGCGCAGACCCTACGAGCAGTACTTC. Translation gives CSVEGGRRPYEQYF.

This clonotype was counted between two and nine times. The V call is TRBV7-9, the J call TRBJ2-5, with TRBD1 matching 11 bases. Trimming took 3 bases from V and 4 from J; bases not matched to a gene: 7. The CDR3 runs to 16 residues. Germline lookup yields CDR1 SEHNR and CDR2 FQNEAQ (reference sequence). The CDR3 DNA sequence: TGTGCCAGCAGCTTTTGGACAGGGGGCGAGATAGAGACCCAGTACTTC. Translating gives CASSFWTGGEIETQYF.

Points on this clonotype: A much larger clone differs from this one at a single base, so this may be a read error. The V gene is TRBV12-3 or TRBV12-4, the J gene TRBJ1-1; 7 bases align to TRBD1. Losses at the gene ends were 1 base for V and 10 bases for J; bases not matched to a gene: 9. The CDR3 has 14 amino acids. This CDR3 is CASSLVTGTDVAFF. In DNA, the CDR3 is TGTGCCAGCAGTTTAGTCACCGGGACAGATGTAGCTTTCTTT.

This clonotype was observed a handful of times. The chain carries TRBV3-1 and TRBJ2-7; D remains ambiguous. Germline assignment: CDR1 LGHDT and CDR2 YNNKEL (reference sequence). V lost 0 bases and J 3 bases, leaving 12 bases between the germline ends. The CDR3 extends over 15 amino acids. The CDR3 DNA sequence: TGTGCCAGCAGCCAAGATTGGGTCAGACTCTACGAGCAGTACTTC. It codes for CASSQDWVRLYEQYF.

This clonotype occurred many times. V is TRBV12-3 or TRBV12-4 and J is TRBJ2-2; the D is unclear. This CDR3 has 14 amino acids. The germline V and J ends were trimmed by 6 bases and 2 bases, with 10 bases remaining between them. CDR3 nucleotide sequence: TGTGCCAGCAGCTCCCGACGCAACACCGGGGAGCTGTTTTTT. It yields the protein CASSSRRNTGELFF.

The chain couples TRBV11-2 to TRBJ2-7; possibly TRBD1 for D (6 bases). Germline V lookup: CDR1 SGHAT, CDR2 FQNNGV. There are 14 residues in the CDR3. Trimming cost V 4 bases and J 0 bases, with 10 bases left between them. The CDR3 is CASSWRTVSYEQYF. CDR3 in DNA: TGTGCCAGCAGCTGGAGGACAGTCTCCTACGAGCAGTACTTC. The whole variable domain, filled in from reference TRBV11-2 and TRBJ2-7, reads EAGVAQSPRYKIIEKRQSVAFWCNPISGHATLYWYQQILGQGPKLLIQFQNNGVVDDSQLPKDRFSAERLKGVDSTLKIQPAKLEDSAVYLCASSWRTVSYEQYFGPGTRLTVT.

This clonotype appeared a few times. The chain couples TRBV7-9 to TRBJ1-1, with D tentatively TRBD1 (5 bases). Trimming removed 5 bases from V and 2 bases from J, with 9 bases in between. Germline V gives CDR1 SEHNR, CDR2 FQNEAQ (reference sequence). The CDR3 loop spans 13 amino acids. The CDR3 protein is CASSGDSNTEAFF. CDR3 nucleotides: TGTGCCAGCAGCGGAGACAGTAACACTGAAGCTTTCTTT.

This clonotype has at least ten counts. The CDR3 loop reads CASDKGATDTQYF. CDR3 coding DNA: TGTGCCAGCGACAAAGGGGCTACAGATACGCAGTATTTT. The chain carries TRBV5-6 and TRBJ2-3; perhaps TRBD1 as D (5 bases). Germline CDR1 is SGHDT and CDR2 is YYEEEE. Trimming pared 7 bases from V and 3 bases from J, leaving 12 bases between. The CDR3 extends over 13 amino acids. Variable domain in full (rest from reference TRBV5-6 and TRBJ2-3): DAGVTQSPTHLIKTRGQQVTLRCSPKSGHDTVSWYQQALGQGPQFIFQYYEEEERQRGNFPDRFSGHQFPNYSSELNVNALLLGDSALYLCASDKGATDTQYFGPGTRLTVL.

As concerns this clonotype: Mismatch with germline at one junction end may stem from a read error. CDR3 amino acids: CATSQLVEEKLVF. The CDR3 coding sequence is TGTGCCACCAGTCAGCTGGTGGAGGAAAAACTGGTTTTT. This rearrangement joins TRBV15 to TRBJ1-4, with D hard to call. Germline CDR1 and CDR2: LNHNV and YYDKDF (reference sequence). This CDR3 region has 13 residues. The entire variable domain, with the rest obtained from reference TRBV15 and TRBJ1-4, is as follows: DAMVIQNPRYQVTQFGKPVTLSCSQTLNHNVMYWYQQKSSQAPKLLFHYYDKDFNNEADTPDNFQSRRPNTSFCFLDIRSPGLGDTAMYLCATSQLVEEKLVFGSGTQLSVL.

Notes on this clonotype: Given a much more abundant clone one base away, this may be a read error. Because it lacks the conserved phenylalanine or tryptophan at the end, this CDR3 is likely a read error. J is TRBJ2-1 and V is TRBV12-5; D remains ambiguous. The V gene's germline CDR1 is LGHNT and CDR2 FRNRAP. Between the trimmed V and J ends, which lost 1 base and 9 bases, there was a span of 4 bases. This CDR3 spans 11 amino acids. This CDR3 reads CASGLGPEQFS. CDR3 coding DNA: TGTGCTAGTGGTTTGGGGCCTGAGCAGTTCTCC.